The 28 T cell receptor beta chains listed next were all sequenced from one sample in a study of cytomegalovirus exposure and HLA in healthy donors. This PCR relied on a set of 60 Vbeta primers and 13 Jbeta primers. Sequencing was performed with immunoSEQ multiplex PCR; in TCRdb, only in-frame clones are kept and a portion is missing. The sample data list 220,000 or so clones. Material for sequencing was PBMCs. These receptor sequences come from a girl aged 2 to 9 in good health and CMV-seropositive.

The rearrangement uses TRBV5-1 and TRBJ2-7, with D possibly TRBD1 on 5 matching bases. The V end was cut by 4 bases, the J end by 2 bases, with 10 bases between. The CDR3 length is 13 residues. Germline assignment: CDR1 SGHRS and CDR2 YFSETQ. For the CDR3, the DNA is TGCGCCAGCAGCGATTTAGGGGCCTACGAGCAGTACTTC. This encodes CASSDLGAYEQYF.

The chain carries TRBV6-4 and TRBJ2-7, with TRBD1 identical over 8 bases. V dropped 4 bases and J dropped 2; count of bases not matched to a gene: 22. The CDR3 totals 20 residues. Germline assignment: CDR1 MRHNA and CDR2 SNTAGT. The CDR3 sequence: CASSAFRTGIVEFRAYEQYF. CDR3 nucleotide sequence: TGTGCCAGCAGTGCCTTTAGGACAGGGATTGTGGAGTTTAGAGCCTACGAGCAGTACTTC.

The gene calls are TRBV10-3 and TRBJ2-7, with TRBD2 identical over 8 bases. The CDR3 is made up of 16 amino acids. The germline gives CDR1 ENHRY, CDR2 SYGVKD. With 0 bases clipped from V and 0 bases from J, the junction kept 4 bases outside the gene matches. CDR3 nucleotides: TGTGCCATCAGTGAGTCGGATACTAGCGGCTCCTACGAGCAGTACTTC. Protein sequence: CAISESDTSGSYEQYF.

The chain has TRBV19 and TRBJ2-7, with TRBD1 identical over 11 bases. This CDR3 is built from 16 residues. Germline CDR1 reads LNHDA; CDR2 reads SQIVND (reference sequence). V lost 3 bases to trimming and J lost 7 bases; unmatched junction nucleotides: 11. The CDR3 here is CASSILGTGGNSEQYF. The CDR3 DNA reads TGTGCCAGTAGTATCTTAGGGACAGGGGGTAATTCGGAGCAGTACTTC.

The chain links TRBV5-1 to TRBJ2-7, with 8 nucleotides matching TRBD2. The CDR3 sequence is 11 residues long. Looked up from germline, CDR1 is SGHRS and CDR2 is YFSETQ. V was clipped by 3 bases and J by 10 bases; unmatched bases: 3. The CDR3 DNA sequence: TGCGCCAGCAGCTCGGGGGGGTCTCAGTACTTC. Residues: CASSSGGSQYF.

The chain employs TRBV4-1 and TRBJ2-7; 9 bases fit TRBD2. Per germline, CDR1 MGHRA and CDR2 YSYEKL. Trimming removed 8 bases from V and 2 bases from J; junction bases left unmatched: 16. The CDR3 extends over 17 amino acids. CDR3 protein: CASGGGVSGSHPYEQYF. CDR3 in DNA: TGCGCCAGCGGAGGGGGCGTTAGCGGGAGTCACCCCTACGAGCAGTACTTC.

Notes on this clone: The identical CDR3 is also encoded by other nucleotide sequences in the sample. V is TRBV28 and J is TRBJ1-2; TRBD1 is a possible D gene (5 bases). V was trimmed by 6 bases and J by 5 bases, leaving 10 bases between them. The CDR3 loop spans 12 amino acids. Germline CDR1 reads MDHEN; CDR2 reads SYDVKM. Written as DNA, the CDR3 is TGTGCCAGCAGGGGGCAAGGGTATGGCTACACCTTC. It yields the protein CASRGQGYGYTF.

The J gene is TRBJ2-1, the V gene TRBV4-1; 12 bases align to TRBD2. The CDR3 extends over 16 amino acids. Germline V gene lookup returns CDR1 MGHRA and CDR2 YSYEKL. The trim removed 0 bases at V and 9 bases at J, leaving 6 bases unmatched. CDR3 region: CASSQDQASGRGEQFF. The CDR3 DNA follows: TGCGCCAGCAGCCAAGATCAGGCTAGCGGGAGGGGTGAGCAGTTCTTC.

This chain's CDR3 is CSAGTGGAYEQYF. The CDR3 DNA sequence: TGCAGCGCCGGGACAGGGGGCGCATACGAGCAGTACTTC. J is TRBJ2-7 and V is TRBV29-1; TRBD1 matches 12 bases. Germline CDR1 is SQVTM and CDR2 is ANQGSEA. The CDR3 loop spans 13 amino acids. V shed 7 bases and J 4 bases; nucleotides not matched to a gene: 5.

CDR3 sequence: CASSLVMGMDGYTF. CDR3 DNA sequence: TGTGCCAGCAGCTTGGTCATGGGCATGGATGGCTACACCTTC. The gene calls are TRBV5-4 and TRBJ1-2, with D hard to call. V was trimmed by 0 bases and J by 6 bases, leaving 12 bases between them. There are 14 residues in the CDR3. Germline CDR1 reads SGHNT; CDR2 reads YYREEE (reference sequence).

The chain employs TRBV7-2 and TRBJ2-1, with 10 bases aligning to TRBD2. Germline V gene sequence: CDR1 SGHTA, CDR2 FQGNSA. The J segment lost 7 bases and the V segment lost 4 bases, leaving 7 bases of the junction unmatched. The CDR3 consists of 15 residues. CDR3 nucleotides: TGTGCCAGCAGCTCCTTAGCGGGAGGAGAGAATGAGCAGTTCTTC. Residues: CASSSLAGGENEQFF.

In regard to this clone: One end of the junction varies from germline; a read error may be responsible. The CDR3 sequence is CASSGDRAQSFLYERYF. Written as DNA, the CDR3 is TGCGCCAGCAGTGGGGACAGGGCACAGTCTTTCCTATACGAGCGGTACTTC. The chain links TRBV10-2 to TRBJ2-7; 9 nucleotides align to TRBD1. The CDR3 loop spans 17 amino acids. CDR1 and CDR2 from the germline V gene are WSHSY and SAAADI.

The rearrangement joins TRBV13 to TRBJ2-1, with 9 bases matching TRBD2. The germline V gene has CDR1 PRHDT and CDR2 FYEKMQ (reference sequence). V dropped 5 bases and J dropped 5; count of bases not matched to a gene: 4. The CDR3 covers 14 residues. The CDR3 here is CASSRRTSDNEQFF. The CDR3 DNA is TGTGCCAGCAGCCGACGGACTAGCGACAATGAGCAGTTCTTC.

The chain employs TRBV19 and TRBJ1-5, with a possible D match to TRBD1 (5 bases). The CDR3 runs 12 residues. Germline V gene lookup returns CDR1 LNHDA and CDR2 SQIVND (reference sequence). Trimming removed 7 bases from V and 5 bases from J, with 9 bases in between. CDR3 DNA sequence: TGTGCCAGTAAACAGGCTTATCAGCCCCAGCATTTT. As protein: CASKQAYQPQHF.

The chain couples TRBV11-2 to TRBJ2-2; TRBD2 matches at 8 bases. V was pared by 2 bases and J by 5 bases, with 13 bases of the junction left unmatched. The CDR3 runs 18 residues. CDR1 is SGHAT, CDR2 FQNNGV, per germline. The CDR3, as DNA: TGTGCCAGCAGCTTAAGAGGTTGGCGGGAGGAAGGGACCGGGGAGCTGTTTTTT. Translation: CASSLRGWREEGTGELFF.

This chain connects TRBV2 to TRBJ2-3; possibly TRBD2 for D (6 bases). CDR3 size: 18 residues. CDR1 and CDR2 (germline): SNHLY, FYNNEI. Trimming stripped 0 bases from V and 2 bases from J, with 18 bases between. CDR3 region: CASSEALAQTSSTDTQYF. The CDR3 DNA follows: TGTGCCAGCAGTGAAGCGCTGGCCCAAACTAGCTCCACAGATACGCAGTATTTT.

The chain carries TRBV5-1 and TRBJ2-2; tentatively, D is TRBD2 (7 bases). Trimming left V 5 bases short and J 0 bases short, with 14 bases between. CDR1 SGHRS and CDR2 YFSETQ come from the germline V gene. This CDR3 is 16 amino acids long. The CDR3 sequence: CASSPGAGANTGELFF. In nucleotides, the CDR3 is TGCGCCAGCAGTCCGGGGGCGGGAGCGAACACCGGGGAGCTGTTTTTT.

This chain uses TRBV2 with TRBJ2-4, with no clear D. The V gene lost 4 bases and the J gene lost 0 bases, with 10 bases spanning the gap. CDR3 length equals 15 residues. Germline-derived CDR1 and CDR2 are SNHLY and FYNNEI. This CDR3 is CASSGQALAKNIQYF. The CDR3 DNA sequence: TGTGCCAGCAGTGGTCAGGCCTTAGCCAAAAACATTCAGTACTTC. Full variable domain (remainder filled in from reference TRBV2 and TRBJ2-4): EPEVTQTPSHQVTQMGQEVILRCVPISNHLYFYWYRQILGQKVEFLVSFYNNEISEKSEIFDDQFSVERPDGSNFTLKIRSTKLEDSAMYFCASSGQALAKNIQYFGAGTRLSVL.

This sequence joins TRBV28 and TRBJ2-4; D is unresolved. Germline V gene sequence: CDR1 MDHEN, CDR2 SYDVKM. V lost 7 bases and J 1 base, leaving 5 bases between the germline ends. The CDR3 totals 12 residues. In DNA, the CDR3 is TGTGCCAGCAACGGGGCCAAAAACATTCAGTACTTC. Protein product: CASNGAKNIQYF.

V usage is TRBV2 and J usage is TRBJ1-1; a weak D match, TRBD1 (6 bases). The CDR3 length is 14 residues. Trimming stripped 3 bases from V and 3 bases from J, with 11 bases between. CDR1 SNHLY and CDR2 FYNNEI come from the germline V gene. As DNA, the CDR3 is TGTGCCAGCAGTGAGGGCAGGGGTTACACTGAAGCTTTCTTT. It translates to CASSEGRGYTEAFF.

With regard to this clone: Its ends do not fully match the called genes, so a read error is possible. CDR3 in DNA: TGTGCCAGCAGCTTCCCGAAGACTAGCGGGAGGGCCAGGCTCTTC. It codes for CASSFPKTSGRARLF. V gene TRBV7-9 combines with J gene TRBJ2-1; 14 nucleotides match TRBD2. Germline V gene sequence: CDR1 SEHNR, CDR2 FQNEAQ (reference sequence). This CDR3 comprises 15 residues.

This chain uses TRBV5-4 with TRBJ2-3; a possible D gene is TRBD2 (5 bases). CDR1 is SGHNT, CDR2 YYREEE, per germline (reference sequence). The CDR3 is 15 amino acids. The V end was cut by 6 bases, the J end by 2 bases, with 16 bases between. Written as DNA, the CDR3 is TGTGCCAGCACACGGGAAGTTTCTTCCACAGATACGCAGTATTTT. This sequence encodes CASTREVSSTDTQYF.

This sequence joins TRBV27 and TRBJ2-3, with a possible D match to TRBD2 (6 bases). Per the germline V gene, CDR1 is MNHEY and CDR2 is SMNVEV (reference sequence). Trimming took 8 bases from V and 3 from J, leaving 18 bases between them. This CDR3 is 15 amino acids long. The CDR3, as DNA: TGTGCCAGCGGGCGACTAGGGGTAGGGACAGATACGCAGTATTTT. This gives the protein CASGRLGVGTDTQYF.

J is TRBJ2-7 and V is TRBV30, with 12 bases identical to TRBD2. This CDR3 is built from 17 residues. Trimming cost V 8 bases and J 5 bases; bases outside gene matches: 19. Germline V gene lookup returns CDR1 GTSNPN and CDR2 SVGIG (reference sequence). The chain's CDR3 is CAAGADRALAGGNEQYF. CDR3 nucleotides: TGTGCCGCAGGCGCGGACAGGGCCCTAGCGGGAGGGAACGAGCAGTACTTC.

In the case of this clone: The sample has other DNA sequences that encode this CDR3 too. The chain joins TRBV5-6 to TRBJ2-3, with TRBD1 identical over 7 bases. V lost 4 bases and J lost 0; bases outside the gene matches: 11. CDR1 and CDR2 (germline): SGHDT, YYEEEE. This CDR3 is built from 17 residues. The CDR3 bases are TGTGCCAGCAGCCTTGGACAGGTGAAGCCTAGCACAGATACGCAGTATTTT. Its translation: CASSLGQVKPSTDTQYF.

The chain uses TRBV19 and TRBJ1-1; TRBD1 is a possible D gene (5 bases). CDR3 length equals 17 residues. Trimming stripped 5 bases from V and 2 bases from J, with 21 bases between. Looked up from germline, CDR1 is LNHDA and CDR2 is SQIVND (reference sequence). CDR3 nucleotides: TGTGCCAGTAGTGGTACGAGGCGAGACAGTTTTAACACTGAAGCTTTCTTT. Amino acid sequence: CASSGTRRDSFNTEAFF.

V is TRBV11-2 and J is TRBJ2-7; the D gene is possibly TRBD2 (5 bases). V shed 5 bases and J shed 3 bases, with 17 bases lying between them. This CDR3 is built from 15 residues. CDR1 SGHAT and CDR2 FQNNGV come from the germline V gene. The CDR3 protein is CASSTQTREGYEQYF. The CDR3, as DNA: TGTGCCAGCAGCACGCAGACCCGGGAAGGCTACGAGCAGTACTTC.

The chain has TRBV28 and TRBJ2-4; D might be TRBD2 (5 bases). CDR3 length equals 15 residues. V lost 5 bases and J 0 bases, leaving 11 bases between the germline ends. In germline, CDR1 is MDHEN, CDR2 SYDVKM. CDR3 region: CASSPGLLAKNIQYF. For the CDR3, the DNA is TGTGCCAGCAGTCCCGGACTTTTAGCCAAAAACATTCAGTACTTC.